Listed below are T cell receptor beta chains from one sample, sequenced in a study of blood T cell repertoires in COVID-19. The protocol was immunoSEQ multiplex PCR, while the TCRdb copy is restricted to in-frame clones and leaves out a portion. The repertoire holds under 150,000 clones, approximately 91% seen once, with roughly 8.4% in the top ten. What was sequenced was peripheral blood. The receptor set was obtained from a woman between 65 and 79 years old who had recovered from COVID-19. CDR3s include the opening cysteine and the closing phenylalanine or tryptophan. D genes are given only for firm matches. Where a row states a size, it is once, few, many or the class of an expanded clone; other rows omit it.

J gene: TRBJ1-4; D gene: NA; clone size: few; V gene: TRBV7-2; CDR3 protein: CASSLRPDSRGEKLFF; CDR3 DNA: TGTGCCAGCAGCTTAAGGCCGGACAGCCGGGGCGAAAAACTGTTTTTT
J gene: TRBJ1-2; D gene: TRBD1; clone size: NA; V gene: TRBV9; CDR3 protein: CASSVDRARGYTF; CDR3 DNA: TGTGCCAGCAGCGTGGACAGGGCCCGTGGCTACACCTTC
J gene: TRBJ2-3; D gene: NA; clone size: NA; V gene: TRBV7-2; CDR3 protein: CASSLGPADTQYF; CDR3 DNA: TGTGCCAGCAGCTTGGGGCCAGCAGATACGCAGTATTTT
J gene: TRBJ1-6; D gene: NA; clone size: NA; V gene: TRBV18; CDR3 protein: CASSPLGGSSYNSPLHF; CDR3 DNA: TGTGCCAGCTCACCTCTGGGCGGGAGCTCCTATAATTCACCCCTCCACTTT
J gene: TRBJ2-5; D gene: NA; clone size: NA; V gene: TRBV6-4; CDR3 protein: CATAPTGWETQYF; CDR3 DNA: TGTGCCACCGCGCCCACAGGGTGGGAGACCCAGTACTTC
J gene: TRBJ2-5; D gene: NA; clone size: NA; V gene: TRBV24-1; CDR3 protein: CATSDGTRGEETQYF; CDR3 DNA: TGTGCCACCAGTGATGGTACACGGGGAGAAGAGACCCAGTACTTC
J gene: TRBJ2-7; D gene: NA; clone size: NA; V gene: TRBV18; CDR3 protein: CASSPGTGGEQYF; CDR3 DNA: TGTGCCAGCTCACCAGGCACGGGCGGGGAGCAGTACTTC
J gene: TRBJ2-2; D gene: TRBD1; clone size: NA; V gene: TRBV27; CDR3 protein: CASRQGANTGELFF; CDR3 DNA: TGTGCCAGTCGACAGGGGGCGAACACCGGGGAGCTGTTTTTT
J gene: TRBJ2-7; D gene: TRBD1; clone size: NA; V gene: TRBV30; CDR3 protein: CAVPRQGDFYEQYF; CDR3 DNA: TGTGCCGTCCCGCGACAGGGGGATTTCTACGAGCAGTACTTC
J gene: TRBJ2-7; D gene: TRBD1; clone size: NA; V gene: TRBV28; CDR3 protein: CASSSARTGGSYEQYF; CDR3 DNA: TGTGCCAGCAGTTCGGCCCGGACAGGGGGCTCCTACGAGCAGTACTTC
J gene: TRBJ1-4; D gene: NA; clone size: NA; V gene: TRBV15; CDR3 protein: CATSIRGGSGEGKLFF; CDR3 DNA: TGTGCCACCAGCATCAGGGGTGGGTCTGGTGAAGGAAAACTGTTTTTT
J gene: TRBJ2-3; D gene: TRBD1; clone size: NA; V gene: TRBV7-3; CDR3 protein: CASSPGQASDTQYF; CDR3 DNA: TGTGCCAGCAGCCCGGGACAGGCCTCAGATACGCAGTATTTT
J gene: TRBJ2-1; D gene: TRBD2; clone size: NA; V gene: TRBV5-1; CDR3 protein: CASSLEGSGGSREQFF; CDR3 DNA: TGCGCCAGCAGCTTGGAGGGGAGCGGGGGCAGCCGGGAGCAGTTCTTC
J gene: TRBJ1-1; D gene: NA; clone size: NA; V gene: TRBV4-3; CDR3 protein: CASSQDYRNTEAFF; CDR3 DNA: TGCGCCAGCAGCCAAGATTACAGAAACACTGAAGCTTTCTTT
J gene: TRBJ2-7; D gene: NA; clone size: once; V gene: TRBV18; CDR3 protein: CASSPRDRNYEQYF; CDR3 DNA: TGTGCCAGCTCACCACGCGACAGAAATTACGAGCAGTACTTC
J gene: TRBJ2-7; D gene: TRBD1; clone size: NA; V gene: TRBV7-9; CDR3 protein: CASSLVQGAGGEQYF; CDR3 DNA: TGTGCCAGCAGCCTCGTCCAGGGGGCAGGGGGCGAGCAGTACTTC
J gene: TRBJ1-3; D gene: NA; clone size: once; V gene: TRBV4-1; CDR3 protein: CASSQRGGRRDGNTIYF; CDR3 DNA: TGCGCCAGCAGCCAAAGGGGGGGAAGAAGGGATGGAAACACCATATATTTT
J gene: TRBJ2-1; D gene: TRBD2; clone size: NA; V gene: TRBV29-1; CDR3 protein: CSCGTSGNNEQFF; CDR3 DNA: TGCAGCTGTGGGACTAGCGGAAACAATGAGCAGTTCTTC
J gene: TRBJ1-4; D gene: NA; clone size: once; V gene: TRBV4-2; CDR3 protein: CASSQGEGDEKLFF; CDR3 DNA: TGTGCCAGCAGCCAAGGTGAGGGGGATGAAAAACTGTTTTTT